One sample yielded the 9 T cell receptor beta chains listed below, sequenced in a study of T cells expressing NK-cell markers. TCRdb re-called the 5' RACE reads, yielding one record per CDR3 amino acid sequence without DNA. This repertoire includes 90,000 to 130,000 distinct CDR3 sequences. Material: blood T cells: a sorted CD56 or NKG2C T cell subset, CD4+ or CD8+ T cells, or bulk PBMC T cells (not recorded which). These receptors all come from a woman aged 18 to 75 in good health.

The V call is TRBV15, the J call TRBJ2-5; without DNA, the TCRdb call of TRBD1 cannot be checked. The CDR3 contains 17 residues. Germline-derived CDR1 and CDR2 are LNHNV and YYDKDF (reference sequence). The CDR3 reads CATSRGPTGDWGETQYF.

V gene TRBV4-2 combines with J gene TRBJ2-7; the TRBD2 assignment by TCRdb is unverifiable without DNA. Germline loops: CDR1 LGHNA, CDR2 YNFKEQ. The CDR3 contains 15 residues. CDR3 residues: CASSPGPLNSYEQYF.

The V and J genes are TRBV13 and TRBJ2-5; without DNA, the TCRdb call of TRBD2 cannot be checked. This CDR3 contains 15 residues. Germline CDR1 reads PRHDT; CDR2 reads FYEKMQ (reference sequence). The CDR3 is CASSSPGLAEETQYF.

The rearrangement uses TRBV5-6 and TRBJ2-6. The CDR3 runs 15 residues. Looked up from germline, CDR1 is SGHDT and CDR2 is YYEEEE. Here the CDR3 reads CASSLLESGANVLTF.

This sequence joins TRBV6-1 and TRBJ2-3; there is no DNA to check the TCRdb D call of TRBD1. The CDR3 is 14 residues long. Germline V gives CDR1 MNHNS, CDR2 SASEGT. The CDR3 loop reads CASSNLGTTDTQYF.

This chain joins TRBV4-2 and TRBJ2-7; TCRdb outputs TRBD1, but without DNA this stays unchecked. The CDR3 length is 18 residues. Germline CDR1 reads LGHNA; CDR2 reads YNFKEQ. CDR3 region: CASSPGTGGTKSSYEQYF.

The chain combines TRBV5-1 with TRBJ1-1. CDR3 length: 12 residues. Per germline, CDR1 SGHRS and CDR2 YFSETQ. CDR3 sequence: CASSVAGIEAFF.

This chain uses TRBV5-1 with TRBJ1-1; TCRdb returns TRBD1, unconfirmable since there is no DNA. This CDR3 spans 14 amino acids. Germline loops: CDR1 SGHRS, CDR2 YFSETQ. CDR3 protein: CASSLDRGGTEAFF.

The gene calls are TRBV5-6 and TRBJ2-6. CDR3 size: 15 residues. The V gene's germline CDR1 is SGHDT and CDR2 YYEEEE. The CDR3 sequence: CASSLDVTGANVLTF.